This T cell receptor (beta chain) was retrieved from a study of cytomegalovirus exposure and HLA in healthy donors (dated by TCRdb to about 2017). Context from the whole study: An earlier analysis of some 600 of the donors reported 250 to 350 Gb of sequence data and 95 million to 120 million unique TCR beta sequences obtained from around 170 million T cells. An early release that covered roughly 600 HLA-typed donors contained approximately 300 gigabases of sequencing data and some 87 million unique TCR sequences. Among the roughly 400 genotyped donors, about 85% belonged to the genetic ancestry cluster associated with self-reported Caucasian donors. The study was designed to test whether signatures of past pathogen exposure could be identified by cataloging public T cell receptors. The T cell repertoires of 666 subjects were profiled by immunosequencing and related to cytomegalovirus serostatus. Along with the roughly 610-subject first cohort, a separate validation cohort of over 90 different subjects was used. High-throughput TCR immunosequencing, statistical association of individual TCRs with disease status, and machine learning were combined to predict cytomegalovirus infection status. To study patterns of TCR occurrence, a later analysis re-analyzed previously published TCR beta repertoires from 600 to 750 donors and added high-resolution HLA genotyping. Rather than drawing on any new phenotypic data, the later analysis identified candidate immune exposures from TCR beta sequences and the way those sequences occurred across donors. An earlier analysis of 587 of the donors used high-throughput TCR beta sequencing to judge whether each TCR beta V gene segment behaved as functional or pseudogenic. Alongside the repertoire data, information on donor age, sex, ethnicity and CMV serostatus was compiled. A later genetic analysis used genome-wide SNP genotypes for about 60% of the 666 donors, treating that subset as a discovery cohort. Every repertoire in the discovery cohort had been generated on one and the same sequencing platform. Class I and class II HLA loci were covered by the typing at four-digit resolution. Typing coverage differed by locus: A, B, C, DRB1 and DQB1 were typed in roughly 620-630 donors, DQA1 in about 500, DPA1 in 600 to 610, and DPB1 in around 440. Because of strong linkage in the cohort, roughly five DR-DQ haplotypes were treated as single units for association and clustering. Among about 400 genotyped donors of the cohort, an average of roughly 230,000 unique TCR beta nucleotide sequences was sequenced per donor, of which about 19% were non-productive. The research as a whole found: According to a later analysis, most CMV-associated TCR beta chains appeared to be HLA-restricted, and the HLA associations seemed to be driven largely by CMV exposure. A later analysis reported that several top co-occurrence clusters appeared linked to parvovirus B19, influenza, CMV and Epstein-Barr virus. V-gene and J-gene trimming of TCR beta chains was associated with a missense DCLRE1C variant in a later genetic analysis, and the association was replicated in an independent cohort. Because counts were too low, roughly 18 rarely observed V segments, including chromosome 9 orphons, were left out of the earlier analysis of a few hundred of the donors. In the study, 164 TCR beta chains were listed as associated with cytomegalovirus. A later analysis found that TCR association rates varied across HLA loci, with DRB1 alleles showing the most associated TCRs and HLA-C alleles the fewest. The only immune exposure information available for the cohort was CMV serostatus. Compared with the roughly 710-donor mean, donors in an Asian-associated ancestry cluster had fewer N-insertions in productive TCRs, according to a later genetic analysis. Some IMGT-functional V segments, including TRBV6-2 and TRBV6-3, could not be distinguished by the 87-base-pair reads and were therefore excluded. The classifier was reported to diagnose cytomegalovirus status with high specificity and sensitivity in both the original cohort and the validation cohort. In an earlier analysis of 587 of the donors, most TCR beta V segments appeared in productive rearrangements about 87% or about 30% of the time, broadly matching IMGT annotations. Strong co-occurrence of HLA alleles, especially DR and DQ, made assigning TCR associations to individual alleles difficult. Three of the identified cytomegalovirus-associated TCR beta chains were confirmed in vitro to be specific for cytomegalovirus antigens. HLA typing was unavailable for some donors at each locus, so association tests used only the typed subset. A later analysis associated 16,951 TCR beta sequences with specific HLA alleles at a false discovery rate of 0.05. Correlated functional status among segregating V segments might reflect linkage disequilibrium, but an unknown experimental factor could not be ruled out. The authors suggested that the approach could potentially be generalized to other disease states and immunological phenotypes. A cluster of highly shared sequence variants was judged likely to be a technical artifact of the sequencing pipeline. Compared with equally common non-associated chains, HLA-associated TCR beta chains in a later analysis were more clonally expanded and had lower generation probabilities. While some public TCRs were present in many individuals, most TCR sequences turned up only very rarely across donors. Roughly uniform sequencing depth across donors was assumed in presence/absence analyses, although this assumption may not hold. A further reported finding was that TCR beta sequences accurately predicted the HLA-A and HLA-B alleles for most subjects in the first cohort. In this cohort, only TCR beta chains were sequenced, and detectable features were limited by the absence of alpha or paired-chain data.

In regard to this clone: Its antigen remains undetermined. Per-nucleotide qualities are absent, and no much larger clonotype sits a single base away.

The method was the immunoSEQ multiplex PCR assay. The multiplex PCR relied on a mix of 60 forward primers for TCR Vbeta segments and 13 reverse primers for TCR Jbeta segments. Amplification of the CDR3 region of rearranged TCR beta genes was performed with a multiplex PCR assay on genomic DNA. Amplified TCR beta libraries were sequenced as 87-base-pair reads on the Illumina HiSeq System. Processing in the source paper ran as follows. A later analysis counted about 80 million unique TCR beta chains across the 670 or so repertoires, and some 11 million of these chains were shared by at least two donors. Raw reads were error-corrected and collapsed into unique sequences with a nearest-neighbor algorithm that merged closely related sequences to remove PCR and sequencing errors. V, D and J gene segments were assigned by aligning CDR3 sequences to IMGT reference sequences. Each retained sequence needed at least a six-nucleotide match to both a V gene segment and a J gene segment. A rearrangement counted as productive if the CDR3 had no stop codons and remained in frame with V and J, and every other rearrangement counted as non-productive. Following IMGT convention, CDR3 was defined as the stretch from the second conserved V-encoded cysteine up to the conserved J-encoded phenylalanine. The earlier analysis of 587 of the donors excluded sequences that lacked an unambiguous match to a single V gene segment. An earlier analysis of roughly 590 of the donors called V segments functional above 56.7% productive rearrangements and segregating when the between-donor standard deviation exceeded 5%. To diagnose cytomegalovirus status from the catalog of TCR beta chain sequences, a statistical classification framework was built. In a later analysis, V and J genes were assigned by comparing TCR nucleotide sequences against IMGT/GENE-DB human TR gene sequences. The TCRdist pipeline was used in a later analysis to assign CDR3 sequences and most-parsimonious VDJ recombination scenarios. In a later analysis, each TCR beta chain was defined by its CDR3 amino acid sequence together with its V-gene family, and reads without a unique V-gene family were excluded. To address suspected cross-contamination and a sequencing artifact, a later analysis removed 592 highly shared, low-generation-probability nucleotide sequences. For each public chain, a later analysis derived a clonal expansion index from normalized ranks of inferred template counts within each repertoire. In a later analysis, generation probabilities were computed with a VDJ recombination model fitted to out-of-frame rearrangements, and the resulting probabilities were checked against IGoR. In a later analysis, hypergeometric tests were used to score TCR-TCR, TCR-HLA and TCR-CMV co-occurrence, with a repertoire-size bias correction applied to TCR pairs. A later analysis estimated false discovery rates by permuting HLA or CMV assignments 20 times. In a later analysis, co-occurring TCRs were grouped using DBSCAN, and TCRdist sequence similarity was added for clustering within HLA-allele-positive subsets. For co-occurrence clustering, repertoires with fewer than 30,000 or more than 120,000 public chains were excluded, along with 4 to 6 repertoires with anomalous nucleotide sharing. In its TCRdb copy, this immuneACCESS table keeps in-frame sequences only and misses some clones. Where compared with another copy, unresolved V genes explain less than half of these, and the others have no known cause. The V and J calls and the clone size are those of that table, but D and trimming were determined from the DNA. The sample table lists about 130,000 clones, about 8.5% of them with a count of one. The ten largest clones add up to 5.5% of the sample.

The cohort comprised fewer than 700 healthy bone marrow donors. Cohort members were all nominally healthy when sampled, although unrecorded immune exposures were likely present. The donor tested CMV seronegative, placing the donor among the 350 to 400 seronegative members of the cohort. A peripheral blood sample was collected from each donor, and TCR beta sequencing was performed on peripheral blood mononuclear cells. Genomic DNA was extracted from the blood cell samples with the Qiagen DNeasy Blood Extraction Kit. V loses 3 bases, J loses 0 bases, and the germline ends lie 9 bases apart. The CDR3 numbers 15 residues from cysteine through phenylalanine. Of all the DNA, just the CDR3 is kept, 45 bases in frame from base 1. CDR1 and CDR2 are read off the germline V gene (reference sequence) as LNHDA and SQIVND.

What was sequenced was PBMCs. The clonotype was recovered from a man in his forties in good health and CMV-seronegative. The rearranged segments are TRBV19 and TRBJ1-3, with no confident D gene call. The sequence in DNA is TGTGCCAGTAGTATTGAACGGTTCTCTGGAAACACCATATATTTT. It specifies CASSIERFSGNTIYF.